The 28 T cell receptor beta chains in this list originate from one sample, sequenced in a study of blood T cell repertoires in COVID-19. Generated by immunoSEQ multiplex PCR, the TCRdb table keeps only in-frame clones and is missing some. The sample includes 120,000 or so clones, about 91% of them seen just once. Sequenced sample: peripheral blood. All receptors come from a woman in her 50s with active or convalescent COVID-19.

This chain connects TRBV13 to TRBJ2-7, with 7 bases aligning to TRBD1. V shed 5 bases and J 5 bases; nucleotides not matched to a gene: 15. Per germline, CDR1 PRHDT and CDR2 FYEKMQ (reference sequence). This CDR3 is 16 amino acids long. The DNA of the CDR3 is TGTGCCAGCAGCACAAACCCCACAGGGGTATTCGACGAGCAGTACTTC. As protein: CASSTNPTGVFDEQYF.

The rearrangement uses TRBV27 and TRBJ2-4; D is possibly TRBD1 (6 bases). The CDR3 spans 14 residues. Germline CDR1 MNHEY, CDR2 SMNVEV (reference sequence). V gave up 9 bases and J gave up 0 bases, with 12 bases separating them. CDR3 sequence: CASRTEIAKNIQYF. The CDR3 region has the DNA TGTGCCAGTCGGACAGAGATAGCCAAAAACATTCAGTACTTC.

V is TRBV28 and J is TRBJ2-3, with TRBD2 matching 8 bases. The CDR3 covers 16 residues. Germline trimming cut 4 bases from V and 2 bases from J; bases unmatched to any gene: 8. CDR1 and CDR2 (germline): MDHEN, SYDVKM. The CDR3 is CASSSRSLAVTDTQYF. As DNA, the CDR3 is TGTGCCAGCAGTTCACGCTCACTAGCGGTCACAGATACGCAGTATTTT.

The rearrangement joins TRBV28 to TRBJ1-4; D is ambiguous. CDR3 size: 19 residues. Trimming cost V 5 bases and J 0 bases, with 22 bases left between them. CDR1 MDHEN and CDR2 SYDVKM come from the germline V gene. The CDR3 reads CASSPELDLLFATNEKLFF. The DNA of the CDR3 is TGTGCCAGCAGTCCTGAGCTGGACTTACTTTTTGCAACTAATGAAAAACTGTTTTTT.

This chain uses TRBV28 with TRBJ1-4, with D unclear. The V end lost 3 bases, the J end lost 1 base, and 12 bases lay between the germline ends. In germline, CDR1 is MDHEN, CDR2 SYDVKM. CDR3 size: 16 residues. CDR3 amino acids: CASSFNPTETNEKLFF. The CDR3 coding sequence is TGTGCCAGCAGTTTTAATCCCACTGAAACTAATGAAAAACTGTTTTTT.

This clone has only a few counts. The chain joins TRBV7-9 to TRBJ1-2; D unresolved. V was shortened by 5 bases and J by 0 bases, with 19 bases between the two germline ends. Germline CDR1 reads SEHNR; CDR2 reads FQNEAQ (reference sequence). The CDR3 totals 17 residues. This CDR3 is CASSLRDWETSNYGYTF. The CDR3 nucleotides read TGTGCCAGCAGCCTTAGAGATTGGGAGACTTCTAACTATGGCTACACCTTC. The full variable domain, in which reference TRBV7-9 and TRBJ1-2 provide the parts outside the CDR3, is DTGVSQNPRHKITKRGQNVTFRCDPISEHNRLYWYRQTLGQGPEFLTYFQNEAQLEKSRLLSDRFSAERPKGSFSTLEIQRTEQGDSAMYLCASSLRDWETSNYGYTFGSGTRLTVV.

The chain joins TRBV19 to TRBJ1-1, with D uncertain. The ends were cut back, 4 bases at V and 4 bases at J, with 19 bases in the middle. Looked up from germline, CDR1 is LNHDA and CDR2 is SQIVND (reference sequence). CDR3 length: 16 amino acids. The CDR3 DNA is TGTGCCAGTAGTACCCCCCTTGGAGTTATAGTCACTGAAGCTTTCTTT. Amino acids: CASSTPLGVIVTEAFF.

The chain combines TRBV12-3 or TRBV12-4 with TRBJ1-1; TRBD1 aligns across 8 bases. CDR3 size: 12 residues. V gave up 5 bases and J gave up 11 bases; unmatched junction bases: 7. The CDR3 DNA reads TGTGCCAGCAGTGAGGTCCAGGGGGCCGCTTTCTTT. Protein: CASSEVQGAAFF.

This CDR3 reads CASSVGSRFNEKLFF. The CDR3 DNA reads TGTGCCAGCAGCGTAGGGTCCCGGTTTAATGAAAAACTGTTTTTT. The chain joins TRBV9 to TRBJ1-4; no definite D call. The CDR3 sequence is 15 residues long. The germline V and J ends were trimmed by 0 bases and 4 bases, with 10 bases remaining between them. From germline, CDR1 is SGDLS and CDR2 YYNGEE.

The chain links TRBV28 to TRBJ2-2, with 12 bases identical to TRBD1. Germline values: CDR1 MDHEN, CDR2 SYDVKM. The J segment lost 7 bases and the V segment lost 3 bases, leaving 18 bases of the junction unmatched. The CDR3 extends over 20 amino acids. The CDR3 loop reads CASSLSLGTGGLGLNGELFF. DNA of the CDR3: TGTGCCAGCAGTTTGAGTCTTGGGACAGGGGGCCTCGGACTTAACGGGGAGCTGTTTTTT. The full variable domain, in which reference TRBV28 and TRBJ2-2 provide the parts outside the CDR3, is DVKVTQSSRYLVKRTGEKVFLECVQDMDHENMFWYRQDPGLGLRLIYFSYDVKMKEKGDIPEGYSVSREKKERFSLILESASTNQTSMYLCASSLSLGTGGLGLNGELFFGEGSRLTVL.

The CDR3 sequence is CAISEAGGPGETQYF. For the CDR3, the DNA is TGTGCCATCAGTGAGGCGGGAGGGCCGGGAGAGACCCAGTACTTC. This chain links TRBV10-3 with TRBJ2-5, with 9 bases fitting TRBD2. From germline, CDR1 is ENHRY and CDR2 SYGVKD. V shed 2 bases, J shed 4 bases, and the junction held 5 bases outside the gene matches. The CDR3 contains 15 residues.

The genes are TRBV7-2 and TRBJ2-3; D is unclear. CDR1 is SGHTA and CDR2 is FQGNSA in the germline V gene. The CDR3 has 13 residues. Trimming shortened V by 8 bases and J by 1 base, and 10 bases separated the two germline ends. The CDR3 DNA reads TGTGCCAGCCTTTTGGCGGGCACAGATACGCAGTATTTT. Its protein is CASLLAGTDTQYF.

This clone appeared a few times. The J gene is TRBJ2-5, the V gene TRBV29-1; no firm D call. Deletions cut 1 base from V and 0 bases from J, with 9 bases between. Germline values: CDR1 SQVTM, CDR2 ANQGSEA. The CDR3 consists of 14 residues. In DNA form, the CDR3 reads TGCAGCGTTGAAGTGGCAGATCACCAAGAGACCCAGTACTTC. The encoded protein is CSVEVADHQETQYF.

This chain uses TRBV10-3 with TRBJ2-3, with D unclear. CDR3 length: 13 amino acids. V was clipped by 2 bases and J by 3 bases, with 6 bases between them. From germline, CDR1 is ENHRY and CDR2 SYGVKD. CDR3 in amino acids: CAISEPLTDTQYF. The CDR3 bases are TGTGCCATCAGTGAGCCTCTTACAGATACGCAGTATTTT.

V gene TRBV7-2 combines with J gene TRBJ1-4; 8 positions match TRBD1. The CDR3 runs 15 residues. V was pared by 5 bases and J by 6 bases, with 8 bases of the junction left unmatched. CDR1 and CDR2 from the germline V gene are SGHTA and FQGNSA. This CDR3 reads CASSASRGRHEKLFF. In nucleotides, the CDR3 is TGTGCCAGCAGCGCCTCCAGGGGGCGGCATGAAAAACTGTTTTTT. Together with reference TRBV7-2 and TRBJ1-4, the CDR3 gives the full variable domain: GAGVSQSPSNKVTEKGKDVELRCDPISGHTALYWYRQSLGQGLEFLIYFQGNSAPDKSGLPSDRFSAERTGGSVSTLTIQRTQQEDSAVYLCASSASRGRHEKLFFGSGTQLSVL.

Remarks on this clone: The junction differs from germline at one of its ends, possibly a read error. This sequence joins TRBV29-1 and TRBJ2-5; no firm D call. Per germline, CDR1 SQVTM and CDR2 ANQGSEA. This CDR3 spans 12 amino acids. The CDR3 nucleotides are TGCAGCGTTGAAGATGGGCCCGCCTCTGGAAACTTC. This codes for CSVEDGPASGNF.

The V call is TRBV19, the J call TRBJ2-7, with 8 positions matching TRBD1. J lost 5 bases, V lost 4 bases, and 4 bases had no gene match. This CDR3 has 13 residues. Germline values: CDR1 LNHDA, CDR2 SQIVND (reference sequence). CDR3 DNA sequence: TGTGCCAGTAGTAGGACAGGGCTAGACGAGCAGTACTTC. As protein: CASSRTGLDEQYF.

The CDR3, as DNA: TGTGCCAGCAGCGTCGACAGGAACTATGGCTACACCTTC. This translates into CASSVDRNYGYTF. J is TRBJ1-2 and V is TRBV9, with a weak D call TRBD1 (6 bases). The CDR3 is 13 amino acids. Germline V gives CDR1 SGDLS, CDR2 YYNGEE. Trimming took 2 bases from V and 2 from J, leaving 7 bases between them. The full variable domain, in which reference TRBV9 and TRBJ1-2 provide the parts outside the CDR3, is DSGVTQTPKHLITATGQRVTLRCSPRSGDLSVYWYQQSLDQGLQFLIQYYNGEERAKGNILERFSAQQFPDLHSELNLSSLELGDSALYFCASSVDRNYGYTFGSGTRLTVV.

The rearrangement links TRBV9 to TRBJ2-5; D is unresolved. Germline CDR1 and CDR2: SGDLS and YYNGEE. The CDR3 length is 13 residues. V lost 2 bases and J lost 4, with 9 bases in between. CDR3 loop: CASSVSVRETQYF. CDR3 sequence (DNA): TGTGCCAGCAGCGTCAGTGTAAGAGAGACCCAGTACTTC. The whole variable domain, filled in from reference TRBV9 and TRBJ2-5, reads DSGVTQTPKHLITATGQRVTLRCSPRSGDLSVYWYQQSLDQGLQFLIQYYNGEERAKGNILERFSAQQFPDLHSELNLSSLELGDSALYFCASSVSVRETQYFGPGTRLLVL.

This chain connects TRBV9 to TRBJ2-3; 7 nucleotides line up with TRBD1. The J segment lost 2 bases and the V segment lost 0 bases, leaving 3 bases of the junction unmatched. Germline lookup yields CDR1 SGDLS and CDR2 YYNGEE. The CDR3 loop spans 15 amino acids. CDR3 in amino acids: CASSVVGQDTDTQYF. CDR3 sequence (DNA): TGTGCCAGCAGCGTAGTAGGACAGGACACAGATACGCAGTATTTT.

This chain links TRBV27 with TRBJ1-5; no clear D. Trimming left V 2 bases short and J 4 bases short, with 12 bases between. The length of the CDR3 is 15 residues. Germline V gene sequence: CDR1 MNHEY, CDR2 SMNVEV (reference sequence). The CDR3 reads CASSLGIGRNQPQHF. CDR3 sequence (DNA): TGTGCCAGCAGTTTAGGCATCGGCAGGAATCAGCCCCAGCATTTT.

This chain joins TRBV6-5 and TRBJ1-1, with TRBD1 matching 7 bases. The V and J ends lost 10 bases and 2 bases, in that order; junction bases with no gene match: 7. The CDR3 is 13 residues long. Per germline, CDR1 MNHEY and CDR2 SVGAGI. The CDR3 loop reads CATNRGYNTEAFF. CDR3 bases: TGTGCCACAAACAGGGGTTATAACACTGAAGCTTTCTTT.

This clone appeared once. Mismatch with germline at one junction end may stem from a read error. The V and J genes are TRBV4-3 and TRBJ2-6, with D possibly TRBD2 on 6 matching bases. Germline V gene sequence: CDR1 LGHNA, CDR2 YSLEER. The CDR3 covers 17 residues. The CDR3 is CARSRRDSPSGANVLTF. CDR3 DNA sequence: TGCGCCCGCAGCCGCCGGGACTCCCCCTCTGGGGCCAACGTCCTGACTTTC.

CDR3 amino acids: CASKLDRADYEQYF. The CDR3 bases are TGTGCCAGCAAGCTAGACAGGGCCGACTACGAGCAGTACTTC. This sequence joins TRBV6-5 and TRBJ2-7; 7 nucleotides match TRBD1. CDR3 length: 14 residues. CDR1 is MNHEY and CDR2 is SVGAGI in the germline V gene. V trimming: 7 bases; J trimming: 3 bases; junction bases outside the gene matches: 9.

The chain joins TRBV6-5 to TRBJ1-6; a weak D match, TRBD1 (6 bases). Germline-derived CDR1 and CDR2 are MNHEY and SVGAGI. The CDR3 runs 13 residues. Trimming took off 6 bases at V and 7 bases at J, with 10 bases between the two ends. The CDR3 sequence: CASRRTENSPLHF. CDR3 nucleotides: TGTGCCAGCAGGCGGACAGAGAATTCACCCCTCCACTTT.

The V gene is TRBV2, the J gene TRBJ1-2; D perhaps matches TRBD1 (6 bases). The CDR3 spans 14 residues. The germline V gene encodes CDR1 SNHLY and CDR2 FYNNEI. The V gene lost 5 bases and the J gene lost 4 bases, with 14 bases spanning the gap. DNA of the CDR3: TGTGCCAGCAGTCCGGACAGCGCACCCTATGGCTACACCTTC. This codes for CASSPDSAPYGYTF.

This rearrangement joins TRBV7-8 to TRBJ1-5; D remains unclear. The CDR3 contains 12 residues. Trimming stripped 2 bases from V and 13 bases from J, with 12 bases between. In germline, CDR1 is SGHVS, CDR2 FQNEAQ. The CDR3 DNA sequence: TGTGCCAGCAGCTTATCTCACAGATCACAGCATTTT. Its protein product is CASSLSHRSQHF.

This chain links TRBV7-3 with TRBJ1-6; no clear D gene. CDR3 length: 14 residues. Germline-derived CDR1 and CDR2 are SGHTA and FQGTGA. Trimming pared 2 bases from V and 6 bases from J, leaving 8 bases between. The DNA for the CDR3 is TGTGCCAGCAGCTTACTACCGGGTAATTCACCCCTCCACTTT. It codes for CASSLLPGNSPLHF.